These 32 T cell receptor beta chains were all obtained from the same sample, sequenced in a study of T-cell memory formation after mild COVID-19. Using its own MiXCR run on the 5' RACE reads, TCRdb lists one record per CDR3 protein. The sample records some 300,000 distinct CDR3 sequences, 20% to 25% being singletons. The specimen was PBMCs or a T cell subset sorted from them (not recorded which). The receptors here all came from a young man who had mild COVID-19 (a few samples of this study predate the infection). Cell type and time point are not known.

The CDR3 is CASSLAGGATYEQYF. CDR3 DNA: TGCGCCAGCAGCTTGGCCGGCGGGGCCACTTACGAGCAGTACTTC. The chain couples TRBV5-1 to TRBJ2-7, with D perhaps matching TRBD2 (6 bases). Germline lookup yields CDR1 SGHRS and CDR2 YFSETQ. Trimming left V 0 bases short and J 4 bases short, with 14 bases between. The length of the CDR3 is 15 residues.

There are many counts of this clonotype. The chain is built from TRBV6-5 and TRBJ1-2; 10 bases align to TRBD1. Germline V gene data show CDR1 as MNHEY and CDR2 as SVGAGI. V lost 5 bases, J lost 7 bases, and 10 bases stayed unmatched. The CDR3 extends over 15 amino acids. This chain's CDR3 is CASSLRATGGLGYTF. The CDR3 coding sequence is TGTGCCAGCAGTCTCCGGGCGACAGGGGGCCTTGGCTACACCTTC.

This clonotype has a handful of counts. The genes are TRBV5-1 and TRBJ1-2; no firm D call. This CDR3 has 14 amino acids. The germline V and J ends were trimmed by 3 bases and 4 bases, with 13 bases remaining between them. CDR1 and CDR2 (germline): SGHRS, YFSETQ. As DNA, the CDR3 is TGCGCCAGCAGCTCCTACCCCAATACCTATGGCTACACCTTC. It yields the protein CASSSYPNTYGYTF.

This rearrangement joins TRBV7-2 to TRBJ2-1; no clear D. V gave up 4 bases and J gave up 0 bases, with 10 bases separating them. This CDR3 has 15 residues. The germline gives CDR1 SGHTA, CDR2 FQGNSA. The CDR3 sequence is CASSSDLSSYNEQFF. CDR3 DNA sequence: TGTGCCAGCAGCTCTGACTTGAGCTCCTACAATGAGCAGTTCTTC.

This chain connects TRBV7-2 to TRBJ2-2, with 11 bases that match TRBD2. There are 15 residues in the CDR3. V lost 5 bases and J lost 5; bases outside the gene matches: 4. The V gene's germline CDR1 is SGHTA and CDR2 FQGNSA. For the CDR3, the DNA is TGTGCCAGCAGCAAGGGACTAGCGGAGACCGGGGAGCTGTTTTTT. Protein sequence: CASSKGLAETGELFF.

This clonotype was observed a single time. In DNA, the CDR3 is TGTGCCAGCAGGCCAGACGGGAACTCTGGAAACACCATATATTTT. Protein sequence: CASRPDGNSGNTIYF. The gene calls are TRBV7-2 and TRBJ1-3; D unclear. From germline, CDR1 is SGHTA and CDR2 FQGNSA. The CDR3 is 15 amino acids. V lost 6 bases and J 0 bases, leaving 12 bases between the germline ends. The full variable domain, in which reference TRBV7-2 and TRBJ1-3 provide the parts outside the CDR3, is GAGVSQSPSNKVTEKGKDVELRCDPISGHTALYWYRQSLGQGLEFLIYFQGNSAPDKSGLPSDRFSAERTGGSVSTLTIQRTQQEDSAVYLCASRPDGNSGNTIYFGEGSWLTVV.

This clonotype has just a few counts. This sequence joins TRBV9 and TRBJ2-2, with unresolved D. Per germline, CDR1 SGDLS and CDR2 YYNGEE. Trimming shortened V by 0 bases and J by 6 bases, and 6 bases separated the two germline ends. The CDR3 has 13 residues. CDR3 in amino acids: CASSVVGSGELFF. DNA for the CDR3: TGTGCCAGCAGCGTAGTAGGGTCCGGGGAGCTGTTTTTT.

The chain is built from TRBV11-1 and TRBJ2-5, with unresolved D. This CDR3 is built from 13 residues. Per germline, CDR1 SGHAT and CDR2 FQDESV (reference sequence). V was pared by 4 bases and J by 1 base, with 7 bases between. The CDR3 protein is CASSYSAQETQYF. The CDR3 DNA follows: TGTGCCAGCAGCTATTCAGCCCAAGAGACCCAGTACTTC.

This clonotype was counted at least ten times. V and J are TRBV12-3 or TRBV12-4 and TRBJ1-3; 7 bases fit TRBD1. The CDR3 covers 13 residues. The V and J ends lost 8 bases and 4 bases, in that order; junction bases with no gene match: 5. The CDR3 protein is CASGLTGGNTIYF. CDR3 nucleotide sequence: TGTGCCAGCGGCTTGACAGGGGGAAACACCATATATTTT.

By sample share, this clonotype is medium-sized. The chain uses TRBV7-8 and TRBJ2-3; D uncertain. The CDR3 runs to 14 residues. The V and J ends lost 5 bases and 4 bases respectively, with 13 bases between them. CDR1 SGHVS and CDR2 FQNEAQ come from the germline V gene. In DNA form, the CDR3 reads TGTGCCAGCAGCCTTCGTGCCGGGTCAGATACGCAGTATTTT. Translating it yields CASSLRAGSDTQYF.

The chain is built from TRBV20-1 and TRBJ2-3; a weak D match, TRBD1 (6 bases). CDR1 and CDR2 from the germline V gene are DFQATT and SNEGSKA (reference sequence). Trimming took off 7 bases at V and 3 bases at J, with 23 bases between the two ends. The CDR3 has 16 amino acids. CDR3 loop: CSVRDKLRSRTDTQYF. CDR3 nucleotides: TGCAGTGTCAGGGACAAATTGCGGAGTCGGACAGATACGCAGTATTTT.

This clonotype has a count of ten or more. This chain links TRBV5-1 with TRBJ2-3; D not certain. Germline V lookup: CDR1 SGHRS, CDR2 YFSETQ. Trimming pared 7 bases from V and 1 base from J, leaving 16 bases between. CDR3 length: 15 amino acids. DNA for the CDR3: TGCGCCAGCTCCCCGGACCAAGCCGGCACAGATACGCAGTATTTT. Protein product: CASSPDQAGTDTQYF.

V usage is TRBV7-9 and J usage is TRBJ2-1, with D perhaps matching TRBD2 (5 bases). Per germline, CDR1 SEHNR and CDR2 FQNEAQ (reference sequence). The CDR3 spans 14 residues. V lost 5 bases to trimming and J lost 8 bases, with 16 bases between them. The CDR3, as DNA: TGTGCCAGCAGCCCCCGGCCCGGGATGGATGAGCAGTTCTTC. This sequence encodes CASSPRPGMDEQFF.

This rearrangement joins TRBV18 to TRBJ2-3, with D perhaps matching TRBD2 (6 bases). The germline V and J ends were trimmed by 6 bases and 0 bases, with 19 bases remaining between them. Per germline, CDR1 KGHSH and CDR2 LQKENI. The length of the CDR3 is 17 residues. CDR3 sequence (DNA): TGTGCCAGCTCCCCTTCGAGGGACTTGGCTAGCACAGATACGCAGTATTTT. It specifies CASSPSRDLASTDTQYF.

In its sample, this clonotype was seen many times. The chain combines TRBV6-2 or TRBV6-3 with TRBJ2-5, with 7 nucleotides matching TRBD1. The V gene end was trimmed by 4 bases and the J gene end by 2 bases; junction bases not matched to a gene: 1. CDR3 size: 13 residues. Germline V lookup: CDR1 MNHEY, CDR2 SVGEGT. The CDR3 bases are TGTGCCAGCAGTTGGGGACAGCAAGAGACCCAGTACTTC. Its protein product is CASSWGQQETQYF.

J is TRBJ2-7 and V is TRBV6-5; 7 bases align to TRBD1. Germline V CDR1 and CDR2: MNHEY, SVGAGI. The CDR3 extends over 14 amino acids. The V gene end was trimmed by 0 bases and the J gene end by 2 bases; junction bases not matched to a gene: 1. In DNA form, the CDR3 reads TGTGCCAGCAGTTACTCGAGGGGGCCCTACGAGCAGTACTTC. Translated, it gives CASSYSRGPYEQYF.

CDR3 amino acids: CASSLGSGPAKNIQYF. In DNA, the CDR3 is TGCGCCAGCAGCTTAGGATCGGGTCCAGCCAAAAACATTCAGTACTTC. The chain recombines TRBV5-1 with TRBJ2-4, with no clear D. This CDR3 is 16 amino acids long. Between the trimmed V and J ends, which lost 2 bases and 0 bases, there was a span of 12 bases. Germline CDR1 SGHRS, CDR2 YFSETQ.

V is TRBV12-3 or TRBV12-4 and J is TRBJ1-1, with D unclear. The V and J ends lost 1 base and 2 bases respectively, with 5 bases between them. This CDR3 comprises 13 residues. CDR3 in DNA: TGTGCCAGCAGTTTAGGACACAACACTGAAGCTTTCTTT. Translated: CASSLGHNTEAFF.

This clonotype was seen a few times. V and J are TRBV27 and TRBJ1-4; D uncertain. Trimming shortened V by 0 bases and J by 7 bases, and 9 bases separated the two germline ends. The germline V gene encodes CDR1 MNHEY and CDR2 SMNVEV (reference sequence). The CDR3 consists of 14 residues. CDR3 DNA: TGTGCCAGCAGTTTATCCCTCATGGCTGAAAAACTGTTTTTT. Its protein is CASSLSLMAEKLFF.

The chain joins TRBV5-6 to TRBJ2-1; 8 nucleotides line up with TRBD2. The CDR3 has 12 residues. Trimming removed 4 bases from V and 10 bases from J; junction bases left unmatched: 4. Germline CDR1 SGHDT, CDR2 YYEEEE. The CDR3 sequence: CASSPTSGEQFF. CDR3 in DNA: TGTGCCAGCAGCCCTACTAGCGGAGAGCAGTTCTTC.

This clonotype was detected many times. The rearrangement uses TRBV4-1 and TRBJ1-1; 7 bases map to TRBD1. V lost 3 bases to trimming and J lost 4 bases; unmatched junction nucleotides: 8. Germline loops: CDR1 MGHRA, CDR2 YSYEKL. The CDR3 extends over 15 amino acids. CDR3 sequence: CASSHPDRLSTEAFF. The CDR3 DNA reads as TGCGCCAGCAGCCATCCGGACAGGTTGAGCACTGAAGCTTTCTTT.

This clonotype was counted ten times or more. The chain uses TRBV4-2 and TRBJ2-3; TRBD2 aligns across 8 bases. The CDR3 spans 14 residues. The V gene end was trimmed by 0 bases and the J gene end by 6 bases; junction bases not matched to a gene: 2. Germline V CDR1 and CDR2: LGHNA, YNFKEQ. The DNA for the CDR3 is TGTGCCAGCAGCCAAGATCGGGGGGGTGATACGCAGTATTTT. The encoded protein is CASSQDRGGDTQYF.

This clonotype has just a few counts. The gene calls are TRBV20-1 and TRBJ2-7, with D possibly being TRBD1 (6 bases). The CDR3 is 14 residues long. V lost 3 bases to trimming and J lost 0 bases, with 12 bases between them. Germline-derived CDR1 and CDR2 are DFQATT and SNEGSKA (reference sequence). The CDR3 nucleotides read TGCAGTGCTAGGGGGACACGCAACTCCTACGAGCAGTACTTC. This codes for CSARGTRNSYEQYF.

This chain uses TRBV5-1 with TRBJ2-1; 8 positions match TRBD2. Per germline, CDR1 SGHRS and CDR2 YFSETQ. CDR3 length: 14 amino acids. The V segment lost 1 base and the J segment 7 bases; nucleotides outside the gene matches: 4. CDR3 sequence (DNA): TGCGCCAGCAGCTTGAGGGGACTAGAGAATGAGCAGTTCTTC. Protein: CASSLRGLENEQFF.

DNA of the CDR3: TGCGCCAGCAGACCGGGGACGTGGGGTGCTGCGTCCTACGAGCAGTACGTC. Its translation is CASRPGTWGAASYEQYV. The chain recombines TRBV5-1 with TRBJ2-7; either TRBD1 or TRBD2 may supply D (5 bases each). This CDR3 region has 17 residues. Germline V CDR1 and CDR2: SGHRS, YFSETQ. V was trimmed by 5 bases and J by 1 base, leaving 22 bases between them.

The chain recombines TRBV6-2 or TRBV6-3 with TRBJ1-6; 7 nucleotides agree with TRBD1. This CDR3 spans 14 amino acids. Germline CDR1 is MNHEY and CDR2 is SVGEGT. Trimming took 5 bases from V and 9 from J; bases not matched to a gene: 7. CDR3 nucleotide sequence: TGTGCCAGCAGTCCGGGACAGCTCTTTTCACCCCTCCACTTT. Its protein is CASSPGQLFSPLHF.

The rearrangement joins TRBV29-1 to TRBJ1-6; D gene ambiguous. V was cut by 4 bases and J by 7 bases, with 14 bases left in between. The CDR3 length is 14 residues. Germline V gene lookup returns CDR1 SQVTM and CDR2 ANQGSEA. CDR3 nucleotides: TGCAGCGTTGGAGGTCCAGGTCTCAATTCACCCCTCCACTTT. Translating gives CSVGGPGLNSPLHF.

V gene TRBV6-2 or TRBV6-3 combines with J gene TRBJ2-1; tentatively, D is TRBD1 (6 bases). This CDR3 spans 17 amino acids. Germline CDR1 reads MNHEY; CDR2 reads SVGEGT. V lost 6 bases to trimming and J lost 1 base, with 19 bases between them. DNA for the CDR3: TGTGCCAGCAGCCCCTGGGCCAGGGGAAGTTCCTACAATGAGCAGTTCTTC. This translates into CASSPWARGSSYNEQFF.

The table lists this clonotype with a few counts. The chain links TRBV5-1 to TRBJ1-2; D gene ambiguous. Germline V gene data show CDR1 as SGHRS and CDR2 as YFSETQ. Trimming took 1 base from V and 8 from J, leaving 9 bases between them. There are 12 residues in the CDR3. The CDR3 DNA reads as TGCGCCAGCAGCTTGAGGTCGTCGGGCTACACCTTC. Protein product: CASSLRSSGYTF.

This clonotype appeared a few times. CDR3 loop: CASSFASGGPWETQYF. The CDR3 nucleotides read TGTGCCAGCAGTTTCGCTAGCGGGGGCCCATGGGAGACCCAGTACTTC. This chain uses TRBV12-3 or TRBV12-4 with TRBJ2-5; 10 nucleotides align to TRBD2. The CDR3 spans 16 residues. Trimming cost V 3 bases and J 5 bases; bases outside gene matches: 9.

The gene calls are TRBV7-2 and TRBJ2-2; no clear D. The CDR3 contains 14 residues. Germline-derived CDR1 and CDR2 are SGHTA and FQGNSA. V was clipped by 2 bases and J by 3 bases, with 7 bases between them. The CDR3: CASSLMPDTGELFF. CDR3 bases: TGTGCCAGCAGCTTAATGCCGGACACCGGGGAGCTGTTTTTT.

V usage is TRBV11-2 and J usage is TRBJ2-2; 13 nucleotides line up with TRBD2. Trimming cost V 3 bases and J 4 bases; bases outside gene matches: 17. Germline V gives CDR1 SGHAT, CDR2 FQNNGV. This CDR3 spans 21 amino acids. The CDR3 DNA follows: TGTGCCAGCAGCTTCCCCCGACTAGCGGGGGGCTCCGCAGTGGGCACCGGGGAGCTGTTTTTT. It yields the protein CASSFPRLAGGSAVGTGELFF.